The following is a T cell receptor (beta chain) sequence with its context. The record originates from a study of regulatory T cells in long-lasting Graves disease. CDR1 SGHTA and CDR2 FQGNSA come from the germline V gene. V was clipped by 4 bases and J by 2 bases, with 17 bases between them. The CDR3 totals 16 residues. Time point of the sample: newly diagnosed GD, antithyroid drugs for less than 3 months. PBMC-extracted RNA yielded the TCR library. Graves' disease diagnosis was established per American Thyroid Association guidelines. Assembly of TCR beta libraries relied on iRepertoire HTBI primers together with Arm-PCR of CDR3 regions. TCRdb analysed the multiplex PCR reads with MiXCR anew, one entry per CDR3 protein. Among roughly 610,000 distinct CDR3 sequences listed, 16% were seen once. The sample was also linked to a second study, of T cells in Graves' hyperthyroidism and ophthalmopathy. Turning to that study: An absence of ophthalmopathy progression within 18 months meant stable Graves' hyperthyroidism.

The TCR was taken from a young man with Graves disease. The V call is TRBV7-2, the J call TRBJ2-5; D possibly corresponds to TRBD2 (6 bases). The specimen comprised peripheral blood mononuclear cells (PBMCs), sampled at new diagnosis, from a patient treated with antithyroid drugs. The CDR3 DNA sequence: TGTGCCAGCAGCTCGGTGCCGGGACTGGAGCAAGAGACCCAGTACTTC. Encoded protein: CASSSVPGLEQETQYF.